The next 32 T cell receptor beta chains were all read from a single sample in a study of Graves' ophthalmopathy and Graves' hyperthyroidism. Investigators amplified TCR beta CDR3 regions from RNA transcripts. Amplification began with first-round RT-PCR using HTBI primers, then second-round multiplex PCR was performed. Using its own MiXCR run on the multiplex PCR reads, TCRdb lists one record per CDR3 protein. The sample has about 740,000 distinct CDR3 sequences, about 44% seen once. The sample taken for sequencing was peripheral blood. Receptor source: an adult man with Graves' ophthalmopathy.

This clonotype was counted between two and nine times. V usage is TRBV19 and J usage is TRBJ1-2; 11 bases agree with TRBD1. CDR3 size: 14 residues. The V and J ends lost 7 bases and 0 bases, in that order; junction bases with no gene match: 1. Germline CDR1 is LNHDA and CDR2 is SQIVND (reference sequence). This chain's CDR3 is CASMGQGANYGYTF. CDR3 DNA: TGTGCCAGTATGGGACAGGGGGCTAACTATGGCTACACCTTC.

This clonotype was observed at least ten times. The chain employs TRBV29-1 and TRBJ2-2; 10 positions match TRBD2. The CDR3 loop spans 17 amino acids. The V gene end was trimmed by 4 bases and the J gene end by 0 bases; junction bases not matched to a gene: 8. Per the germline V gene, CDR1 is SQVTM and CDR2 is ANQGSEA. The CDR3 is CSVVRASGGANTGELFF. The CDR3 DNA reads TGCAGCGTTGTTAGGGCTAGCGGGGGTGCGAACACCGGGGAGCTGTTTTTT.

CDR3 amino acids: CASSEVGSSYEQYF. As DNA, the CDR3 is TGCGCCAGCAGTGAAGTGGGTAGCTCCTACGAGCAGTACTTC. This chain connects TRBV10-2 to TRBJ2-7; D is unclear. CDR3 size: 14 residues. Per the germline V gene, CDR1 is WSHSY and CDR2 is SAAADI. Trimming removed 3 bases at V and 0 bases at J, with 9 bases between.

About this clonotype itself: A much larger clone lies a single base off, so this may be a read error. The chain links TRBV7-2 to TRBJ2-7; D uncertain. The CDR3 runs to 12 residues. Germline loops: CDR1 SGHTA, CDR2 FQGNSA. As DNA, the CDR3 is TGTGCCGGCAGGTCACTCGGTGGCGAGCAGTACTTC. This codes for CAGRSLGGEQYF.

This chain connects TRBV25-1 to TRBJ1-1; TRBD1 is a possible D gene (5 bases). The V end lost 5 bases, the J end lost 4 bases, and 26 bases lay between the germline ends. Per germline, CDR1 MGHDK and CDR2 SYGVNS. The CDR3 sequence is 18 residues long. Here the CDR3 reads CASSFTGPGVKVGTEAFF. The CDR3 DNA follows: TGTGCCAGCAGTTTCACAGGTCCGGGGGTCAAGGTGGGCACTGAAGCTTTCTTT.

This clonotype was picked up many times. Here the CDR3 reads CASSQGPDGANVLTF. In nucleotides, the CDR3 is TGTGCCAGCAGCCAGGGGCCTGACGGGGCCAACGTCCTGACTTTC. This chain joins TRBV14 and TRBJ2-6, with D possibly being TRBD1 (5 bases). There are 15 residues in the CDR3. Germline-derived CDR1 and CDR2 are SGHDN and FVKESK. The germline V and J ends were trimmed by 3 bases and 4 bases, with 10 bases remaining between them.

This clonotype was observed a few times. The chain couples TRBV5-1 to TRBJ1-2; 12 bases match TRBD1. Germline V gene sequence: CDR1 SGHRS, CDR2 YFSETQ. With V trimmed by 4 bases and J by 6 bases, 4 bases remained unmatched. The CDR3 sequence is 14 residues long. The CDR3 sequence is CASSTGDRGHGYTF. CDR3 bases: TGCGCCAGCAGCACGGGGGACAGGGGGCATGGCTACACCTTC.

In its sample, this clonotype was seen a few times. The chain couples TRBV10-2 to TRBJ2-3; D call uncertain. Germline values: CDR1 WSHSY, CDR2 SAAADI. The CDR3 runs to 12 residues. The ends were cut back, 3 bases at V and 7 bases at J, with 8 bases in the middle. The CDR3 coding sequence is TGCGCCAGCAGTGAAGATGACAATACGCAGTATTTT. As protein: CASSEDDNTQYF.

The chain employs TRBV7-9 and TRBJ2-5, with 10 positions matching TRBD1. V lost 2 bases and J lost 3; bases outside the gene matches: 6. CDR1 is SEHNR and CDR2 is FQNEAQ in the germline V gene (reference sequence). The CDR3 is 16 residues long. CDR3 coding DNA: TGTGCCAGCAGCTTACCGGGACAGGGGATTGAAGAGACCCAGTACTTC. Translated: CASSLPGQGIEETQYF.

This clonotype has only a few counts. Mismatch with germline at one junction end may stem from a read error. V gene TRBV24-1 combines with J gene TRBJ1-5; TRBD1 aligns across 8 bases. This CDR3 is 16 amino acids long. Germline V gene data show CDR1 as KGHDR and CDR2 as SFDVKD. DNA for the CDR3: TGTGCCAGCAGTTTATCTGCGGGGACAGGCCATCAGCCCCAGCATTTT. Its protein is CASSLSAGTGHQPQHF.

The chain is built from TRBV6-1 and TRBJ2-7, with D hard to call. Germline values: CDR1 MNHNS, CDR2 SASEGT. CDR3 length: 14 residues. Trimming removed 5 bases from V and 0 bases from J, with 11 bases in between. The DNA for the CDR3 is TGTGCCAGCAGTTACTCGCCAGTCTCCTACGAGCAGTACTTC. Its translation is CASSYSPVSYEQYF.

The J gene is TRBJ2-7, the V gene TRBV14; D is perhaps TRBD2 (5 bases). CDR3 length: 16 amino acids. V dropped 5 bases and J dropped 2 bases, with 19 bases sitting between them. From germline, CDR1 is SGHDN and CDR2 FVKESK. The CDR3: CASSVGPRGAAYEQYF. The CDR3, as DNA: TGTGCCAGCAGCGTTGGACCACGGGGTGCCGCCTACGAGCAGTACTTC. The whole variable domain, remainder taken from reference TRBV14 and TRBJ2-7, is EAGVTQFPSHSVIEKGQTVTLRCDPISGHDNLYWYRRVMGKEIKFLLHFVKESKQDESGMPNNRFLAERTGGTYSTLKVQPAELEDSGVYFCASSVGPRGAAYEQYFGPGTRLTVT.

This chain connects TRBV7-9 to TRBJ1-4; no firm D call. The germline gives CDR1 SEHNR, CDR2 FQNEAQ (reference sequence). The CDR3 runs to 15 residues. V lost 5 bases to trimming and J lost 0 bases, with 10 bases between them. CDR3 sequence (DNA): TGTGCCAGCAGCGTGAACGGTGCAACTAATGAAAAACTGTTTTTT. This translates into CASSVNGATNEKLFF. Full variable domain (missing parts from reference TRBV7-9 and TRBJ1-4): DTGVSQNPRHKITKRGQNVTFRCDPISEHNRLYWYRQTLGQGPEFLTYFQNEAQLEKSRLLSDRFSAERPKGSFSTLEIQRTEQGDSAMYLCASSVNGATNEKLFFGSGTQLSVL.

This clonotype was counted ten times or more. The chain is built from TRBV7-9 and TRBJ2-2, with D tentatively TRBD1 (6 bases). The V gene lost 5 bases and the J gene lost 1 base, with 11 bases spanning the gap. The CDR3 runs to 15 residues. The germline V gene has CDR1 SEHNR and CDR2 FQNEAQ (reference sequence). CDR3 DNA sequence: TGTGCCAGCAGCCCAAGACAGGTGAACACCGGGGAGCTGTTTTTT. The encoded protein is CASSPRQVNTGELFF.

In regard to this clonotype: The junction shows a germline mismatch at one end, possibly a read error. This chain connects TRBV10-3 to TRBJ1-3, with D unclear. The CDR3 sequence is 15 residues long. The germline CDR1 and CDR2 sequences are ENHRY and SYGVKD. CDR3 sequence: CASSYSRDSGNTIYF. The DNA of the CDR3 is TGTGCCAGCAGTTACAGCAGAGACTCTGGAAACACCATATATTTT.

Remarks on this clonotype: The conserved final phenylalanine or tryptophan is absent from the CDR3, which likely points to a read error. It is unclear where the CDR3 begins or ends on the DNA, so no DNA is shown, and the CDR3 is as TCRdb lists it. The rearrangement links TRBV15 to TRBJ1-1. The CDR3 contains 8 residues when both ends are counted. Germline CDR1 is LNHNV and CDR2 is YYDKDF (reference sequence). CDR3 amino acids: CATSRSPR.

The table lists this clonotype with many counts. V and J are TRBV25-1 and TRBJ1-6; the D gene is possibly TRBD1 (5 bases). This CDR3 comprises 16 residues. V lost 3 bases to trimming and J lost 7 bases, with 16 bases between them. In germline, CDR1 is MGHDK, CDR2 SYGVNS. CDR3 DNA: TGTGCCAGCAGTGATAGTGCCGGGGGTGACAATTCACCCCTCCACTTT. Translation gives CASSDSAGGDNSPLHF.

On this clonotype itself: Germline and junction disagree at one end, which may indicate a read error. The rearrangement joins TRBV2 to TRBJ1-3, with D unclear. There are 14 residues in the CDR3. Germline V CDR1 and CDR2: SNHLY, FYNNEI. The CDR3 reads CASSETGSSADTGF. The DNA of the CDR3 is TGTGCCAGCAGTGAAACGGGCAGTTCAGCAGATACTGGTTTT.

The sample holds many counts of this clonotype. The chain employs TRBV5-1 and TRBJ2-7, with TRBD1 matching over 8 bases. The V gene end was trimmed by 9 bases and the J gene end by 5 bases; junction bases not matched to a gene: 4. Germline V CDR1 and CDR2: SGHRS, YFSETQ. This CDR3 is 11 amino acids long. CDR3 protein: CATRQGHEQYF. CDR3 bases: TGCGCCACGCGACAGGGGCACGAGCAGTACTTC.

This clonotype came up many times. The gene calls are TRBV10-2 and TRBJ2-7; 9 bases agree with TRBD1. CDR3 length: 12 amino acids. Germline V lookup: CDR1 WSHSY, CDR2 SAAADI. The V gene end was trimmed by 10 bases and the J gene end by 6 bases; junction bases not matched to a gene: 7. In DNA form, the CDR3 reads TGCGCCATGCTCACAGGGGGCGGCGAGCAGTACTTC. The encoded protein is CAMLTGGGEQYF.

This clonotype was observed many times. The rearrangement links TRBV29-1 to TRBJ1-6, with a tentative D call TRBD1 (5 bases). There are 13 residues in the CDR3. Per germline, CDR1 SQVTM and CDR2 ANQGSEA. With 3 bases removed from V and 7 bases from J, the gap between germline ends came to 10 bases. This CDR3 reads CSVDGQGNSPLHF. In DNA, the CDR3 is TGCAGCGTTGACGGGCAGGGAAATTCACCCCTCCACTTT. The variable domain in full, completed from reference TRBV29-1 and TRBJ1-6, reads SAVISQKPSRDICQRGTSLTIQCQVDSQVTMMFWYRQQPGQSLTLIATANQGSEATYESGFVIDKFPISRPNLTFSTLTVSNMSPEDSSIYLCSVDGQGNSPLHFGNGTRLTVT.

V usage is TRBV2 and J usage is TRBJ2-2; TRBD1 aligns across 9 bases. With 8 bases clipped from V and 6 bases from J, the junction kept 4 bases outside the gene matches. Germline CDR1 SNHLY, CDR2 FYNNEI. CDR3 length: 13 amino acids. CDR3 DNA: TGTGCCAGCCACCGGGACAGGGCCGGGGAGCTGTTTTTT. Protein sequence: CASHRDRAGELFF.

V gene TRBV20-1 combines with J gene TRBJ1-1, with D maybe TRBD1 (5 bases). V shed 8 bases and J shed 14 bases, with 24 bases lying between them. CDR3 length: 12 amino acids. Germline-derived CDR1 and CDR2 are DFQATT and SNEGSKA (reference sequence). Written as DNA, the CDR3 is TGCAGTACGGGGACTGGATGGGATGAGCAGTTCTTT. It translates to CSTGTGWDEQFF.

This chain links TRBV10-3 with TRBJ1-5; D uncertain. There are 15 residues in the CDR3. Between the trimmed V and J ends, which lost 3 bases and 1 base, there was a span of 10 bases. Germline-derived CDR1 and CDR2 are ENHRY and SYGVKD. The CDR3 spells CAISEREWSNQPQHF. CDR3 DNA sequence: TGTGCCATCAGTGAACGGGAATGGAGCAATCAGCCCCAGCATTTT.

In this sample, this clonotype turned up a few times. The chain is built from TRBV6-1 and TRBJ2-5; D possibly corresponds to TRBD1 (5 bases). Germline values: CDR1 MNHNS, CDR2 SASEGT. This CDR3 has 15 residues. V was shortened by 5 bases and J by 0 bases, with 13 bases between the two germline ends. CDR3 sequence reads: CASSYQGLDQETQYF. CDR3 nucleotide sequence: TGTGCCAGCAGTTACCAGGGTTTGGACCAAGAGACCCAGTACTTC.

This chain uses TRBV20-1 with TRBJ1-5; 11 bases align to TRBD1. V shed 3 bases and J 0 bases; nucleotides not matched to a gene: 7. Germline CDR1 DFQATT, CDR2 SNEGSKA (reference sequence). The CDR3 is made up of 17 amino acids. The CDR3 reads CSASGTGGRASNQPQHF. The CDR3 DNA follows: TGCAGTGCTAGTGGGACAGGGGGTAGAGCTAGCAATCAGCCCCAGCATTTT.

The sample holds many counts of this clonotype. This chain uses TRBV29-1 with TRBJ2-2, with 7 bases matching TRBD1. Germline V lookup: CDR1 SQVTM, CDR2 ANQGSEA. With V trimmed by 4 bases and J by 1 base, 3 bases remained unmatched. The CDR3 loop spans 14 amino acids. The CDR3 here is CSVGGTVNTGELFF. The CDR3 DNA is TGCAGCGTTGGGGGGACAGTGAACACCGGGGAGCTGTTTTTT.

Only a few counts were recorded for this clonotype. The chain employs TRBV2 and TRBJ2-5; D might be TRBD1 or TRBD2, each matching 5 bases. This CDR3 has 16 residues. Trimming took off 0 bases at V and 4 bases at J, with 15 bases between the two ends. Germline lookup yields CDR1 SNHLY and CDR2 FYNNEI. The CDR3 nucleotides read TGTGCCAGCAGTGAAGCGGGGGTGGGGATTGGAGAGACCCAGTACTTC. It encodes CASSEAGVGIGETQYF. Combining the CDR3 with reference TRBV2 and TRBJ2-5 gives the whole variable domain EPEVTQTPSHQVTQMGQEVILRCVPISNHLYFYWYRQILGQKVEFLVSFYNNEISEKSEIFDDQFSVERPDGSNFTLKIRSTKLEDSAMYFCASSEAGVGIGETQYFGPGTRLLVL.

The chain is built from TRBV6-1 and TRBJ2-2; D unclear. Germline V CDR1 and CDR2: MNHNS, SASEGT. Trimming took off 5 bases at V and 5 bases at J, with 21 bases between the two ends. The CDR3 totals 17 residues. CDR3 nucleotide sequence: TGTGCCAGCAGTTACTCGAGAGGTAGTCGGAGTACCGGGGAGCTGTTTTTT. It is translated as CASSYSRGSRSTGELFF.

The chain uses TRBV7-7 and TRBJ2-2; TRBD1 matches at 8 bases. In germline, CDR1 is SSHAT, CDR2 FNYEAQ (reference sequence). V lost 2 bases and J lost 4; bases outside the gene matches: 0. The CDR3 loop spans 14 amino acids. CDR3 bases: TGTGCCAGCAGCTTACAGGGGGCCACCGGGGAGCTGTTTTTT. This sequence encodes CASSLQGATGELFF.

The rearrangement links TRBV7-2 to TRBJ2-7, with 9 bases identical to TRBD1. Germline loops: CDR1 SGHTA, CDR2 FQGNSA. After removal of 5 bases from V and 8 bases from J, the junction contained 7 bases not matched to a gene. There are 13 residues in the CDR3. CDR3 coding DNA: TGTGCCAGCAGCCAAGGGACAGGGTATAAGCAGTACTTC. It translates to CASSQGTGYKQYF.

As concerns this clonotype: This may arise from a read error, as a much more abundant clone is one base away. V and J are TRBV10-2 and TRBJ1-1; 8 bases fit TRBD1. The CDR3 runs 13 residues. The germline CDR1 and CDR2 sequences are WSHSY and SAAADI. DNA for the CDR3: TGCGCCAGCACCCGGACAGGGAGCACTGAAGCTCTCTTT. It yields the protein CASTRTGSTEALF.